Listed below are T cell receptor beta chains from one sample, sequenced in a study of blood T cell repertoires in COVID-19. The protocol was immunoSEQ multiplex PCR, while the TCRdb copy is restricted to in-frame clones and leaves out a portion. Here the sample spans about 130,000 clones, more than 75% being singletons. The sample taken for sequencing was peripheral blood. The receptors were sampled from a man aged 60 to 75 who had recovered from COVID-19. Both conserved end residues are trimmed from each CDR3. Fields, in order: V gene, J gene, CDR3 protein.

>TRBV5-4|TRBJ2-2
ASSASAANTGELF
>TRBV7-2|TRBJ2-1
ASSLGGSVNEQF
>TRBV27|TRBJ2-4
ASSFSRDRENIQY
>TRBV11-3|TRBJ2-5
ASSLGRQRGAQETQY
>TRBV6-5|TRBJ2-6
ASSYEGAGANVLT
>TRBV30|TRBJ1-1
ACSGQGRTEAF
>TRBV6-6|TRBJ2-3
ASSYSQGAHSDTQY
>TRBV6-6|TRBJ1-5
ATHRGPGQPQH
>TRBV11-2|TRBJ2-1
ASSTSGGSYNEQF
>TRBV11-2|TRBJ2-1
ASSLAAGGYNEQF
>TRBV19|TRBJ2-7
ASSTRDTFGEQY
>TRBV5-6|TRBJ2-2
ASSRERRELF
>TRBV7-3|TRBJ2-1
ASSLVAGGYNEQF
>TRBV14|TRBJ1-2
ASSSGQGPSNYGYT
>TRBV29-1|TRBJ2-1
SVERAGAPNEQF
>TRBV4-3|TRBJ2-7
ASSQDRGGGRTYEQY
>TRBV5-6|TRBJ1-1
ASSLPGGANEAF
>TRBV24-1|TRBJ2-3
ATSGTSGEDTDTQY
>TRBV4-2|TRBJ1-1
ASSQDLGTGNTEAF
>TRBV24-1|TRBJ2-3
ATSDPLSPSTDTQY
>TRBV10-3|TRBJ2-3
AISDLSGRSTDTQY
>TRBV5-1|TRBJ1-4
ASSLDQGDEKLF
>TRBV2|TRBJ2-7
ASSELASHEQY
>TRBV7-2|TRBJ2-4
ASSLDGQGENIQY
>TRBV10-3|TRBJ2-7
AIGPDYEQY
>TRBV28|TRBJ1-1
ASSIGGGEAF
>TRBV20-1|TRBJ2-1
SGLDRGEQF
>TRBV18|TRBJ2-2
ASSPPGQGAGELF
>TRBV15|TRBJ2-5
ATSRMGQGASWPQY
>TRBV30|TRBJ1-1
ASRGRGDMNTEAF
>TRBV6-2/TRBV6-3|TRBJ2-5
ASSYQASGIGETQY
>TRBV2|TRBJ1-1
ASNDALGAEAF
>TRBV4-3|TRBJ2-7
ASSRLPGNEQY
>TRBV30|TRBJ2-3
AWSVKRGGTDTQY
>TRBV7-9|TRBJ1-1
ASSTGGDTEAF
>TRBV6-5|TRBJ2-7
ASSLGLPGLGYEQY
>TRBV2|TRBJ2-5
ASSGERGPGETQY
>TRBV5-6|TRBJ1-1
ASSLAGRGNTEAF
>TRBV4-2|TRBJ2-7
ASSQDRWGQGASYEQY
>TRBV29-1|TRBJ2-3
SVVVAADTQY
>TRBV3-1/TRBV3-2|TRBJ2-7
ASSPGPGGLHEQY
>TRBV30|TRBJ1-6
AWSVRGDSPLH
>TRBV7-2|TRBJ2-7
ASSFSGGVNEQY
>TRBV7-9|TRBJ1-2
ASSPGGRYGYT
>TRBV7-3|TRBJ2-1
ASSPDSSYNEQF
>TRBV15|TRBJ2-7
ATSRDLRAGSYEQY
>TRBV3-1/TRBV3-2|TRBJ2-2
ASSLHRGTENTGELF